The text below deals with one T cell receptor (beta chain). V gave up 3 bases and J gave up 2 bases; unmatched junction bases: 5. The CDR3 has 15 amino acids. CDR1 and CDR2 from the germline V gene are MGHRA and YSYEKL. This specimen comes from a study of T cell changes during pregnancy in multiple sclerosis. Assay used: immunoSEQ multiplex PCR; TCRdb lists only in-frame clones, some missing. The profile covers fewer than 50,000 clones, with 94% appearing a single time and roughly 5% taken by the ten largest. The chain couples TRBV4-1 to TRBJ2-3; 7 nucleotides match TRBD2. This clonotype originated in a female donor with multiple sclerosis, enrolled in a pregnancy study. The source material was CD8+ T cells from peripheral blood mononuclear cells, sampled before pregnancy. The CDR3 region is CASSQGGLNTDTQYF. The CDR3 nucleotides read TGCGCCAGCAGCCAGGGAGGGCTAAACACAGATACGCAGTATTTT.